The 29 T cell receptor beta chains below come from one sample, sequenced in a study of shared clonotypes between healthy human individuals. The method was immunoSEQ multiplex PCR; TCRdb's version includes in-frame clones alone and lacks a portion of them. The sample records around 2.5 million clones, under 95% being singletons. Sequencing used naive CD4+ T cells from PBMCs. Specified subset: CD45RA+ positively selected. These receptors were taken from a man younger than 35 in good health. Some clones in this sample may be carry-over from other donors' samples.

In its sample, this clone was seen once. The V and J genes are TRBV19 and TRBJ1-4; D unclear. CDR1 LNHDA and CDR2 SQIVND come from the germline V gene (reference sequence). The ends were cut back, 6 bases at V and 0 bases at J, with 23 bases in the middle. The length of the CDR3 is 19 residues. For the CDR3, the DNA is TGTGCCAGTAGCCTGAGAGTCCCTTCTCCTCCCACAACTAATGAAAAACTGTTTTTT. Translating gives CASSLRVPSPPTTNEKLFF.

CDR3 in amino acids: CAGSSGGALPRGYTF. CDR3 nucleotides: TGTGCCGGCAGCTCTGGCGGGGCCTTACCTAGAGGCTACACCTTC. The chain combines TRBV19 with TRBJ1-2, with a weak D call TRBD1 (5 bases). V was pared by 11 bases and J by 8 bases, with 27 bases between. The CDR3 contains 15 residues. CDR1 is LNHDA, CDR2 SQIVND, per germline (reference sequence).

The rearrangement links TRBV28 to TRBJ2-5; TRBD2 might be the D (5 bases). V dropped 6 bases and J dropped 11 bases, with 19 bases sitting between them. The CDR3 covers 13 residues. Germline CDR1 reads MDHEN; CDR2 reads SYDVKM. In nucleotides, the CDR3 is TGTGCCAGCAGCAGGACCTTAGGTGGGGAGCAGTACTTC. It specifies CASSRTLGGEQYF.

The J gene is TRBJ2-7, the V gene TRBV11-2; D might be TRBD2 (6 bases). V lost 9 bases and J lost 3, with 21 bases in between. Germline V gene sequence: CDR1 SGHAT, CDR2 FQNNGV. The CDR3 extends over 15 amino acids. CDR3 in amino acids: CASTPTGAPGYEQYF. In DNA form, the CDR3 reads TGTGCCAGTACACCAACGGGAGCCCCGGGCTACGAGCAGTACTTC.

This clone was seen once. DNA for the CDR3: TGCGCCAGCAGCCAAGCTTCGGGAGGGGATGTCGAGCAGTACTTC. Protein: CASSQASGGDVEQYF. The J gene is TRBJ2-7, the V gene TRBV4-3; 8 bases fit TRBD2. From germline, CDR1 is LGHNA and CDR2 YSLEER. The V segment lost 1 base and the J segment 6 bases; nucleotides outside the gene matches: 8. There are 15 residues in the CDR3.

The CDR3 sequence is CASSRDDRAPYEQYF. CDR3 DNA: TGCGCCAGCAGCCGAGACGACAGGGCCCCCTACGAGCAGTACTTC. The chain couples TRBV4-1 to TRBJ2-7; TRBD1 aligns across 7 bases. The V gene's germline CDR1 is MGHRA and CDR2 YSYEKL. The trim removed 4 bases at V and 2 bases at J, leaving 8 bases unmatched. The CDR3 runs 15 residues.

The count of this clone is one. The chain combines TRBV27 with TRBJ2-5, with 12 bases fitting TRBD2. J gave up 5 bases and V 5 bases, and 6 bases lay outside the gene matches. Per the germline V gene, CDR1 is MNHEY and CDR2 is SMNVEV (reference sequence). The CDR3 loop spans 15 amino acids. CDR3 loop: CASSPSGRARETQYF. Written as DNA, the CDR3 is TGTGCCAGCAGTCCTAGCGGGAGGGCCCGGGAGACCCAGTACTTC.

This clone occurred once. This specimen includes other DNA sequences encoding the same CDR3. The chain links TRBV28 to TRBJ2-3, with D perhaps matching TRBD2 (6 bases). Deletions cut 3 bases from V and 0 bases from J, with 10 bases between. Germline lookup yields CDR1 MDHEN and CDR2 SYDVKM. This CDR3 is 15 amino acids long. In nucleotides, the CDR3 is TGTGCCAGCAGTTTGGGCGGGGCCAGCACAGATACGCAGTATTTT. Translated, it gives CASSLGGASTDTQYF.

The chain links TRBV6-8 to TRBJ2-5; 10 nucleotides line up with TRBD1. The CDR3 runs to 15 residues. J was trimmed by 3 bases and V by 6 bases; bases with no gene match: 7. Per germline, CDR1 MNHGY and CDR2 SAAAGT. The CDR3 is CASRHDRGPKETQYF. The CDR3 nucleotides read TGTGCCAGCAGGCACGACAGGGGGCCTAAAGAGACCCAGTACTTC.

The chain joins TRBV9 to TRBJ2-3; D may be TRBD1 or TRBD2 (5 bases each). In germline, CDR1 is SGDLS, CDR2 YYNGEE. V was cut by 5 bases and J by 2 bases, with 12 bases left in between. The CDR3 extends over 14 amino acids. The CDR3 region has the DNA TGTGCCAGCAGTATCGAGGGGACCACAGATACGCAGTATTTT. It codes for CASSIEGTTDTQYF.

About this clone: Other DNA sequences within the sample encode an identical CDR3. The chain employs TRBV28 and TRBJ1-3; D not resolved. Looked up from germline, CDR1 is MDHEN and CDR2 is SYDVKM. The CDR3 spans 14 residues. Trimming pared 6 bases from V and 4 bases from J, leaving 13 bases between. CDR3 sequence: CASSPAGSGNTIYF. CDR3 DNA sequence: TGTGCCAGCAGCCCCGCGGGGTCAGGAAACACCATATATTTT.

A note on this clone: Different DNA sequences within this sample yield the same CDR3. The gene calls are TRBV9 and TRBJ2-4; D ambiguous. V was shortened by 0 bases and J by 0 bases, with 1 base between the two germline ends. This CDR3 region has 13 residues. The germline gives CDR1 SGDLS, CDR2 YYNGEE. The CDR3 DNA follows: TGTGCCAGCAGCGTAGGAGCCAAAAACATTCAGTACTTC. This sequence encodes CASSVGAKNIQYF.

The chain joins TRBV6-5 to TRBJ2-7, with D perhaps assigned TRBD1 or TRBD2 (5 bases each). This CDR3 spans 15 amino acids. The germline CDR1 and CDR2 sequences are MNHEY and SVGAGI. The ends were cut back, 1 base at V and 4 bases at J, with 14 bases in the middle. The CDR3 sequence: CASSYLAGRYYEQYF. CDR3 DNA: TGTGCCAGCAGTTACTTAGCAGGGAGATATTACGAGCAGTACTTC.

This rearrangement joins TRBV9 to TRBJ2-7; TRBD2 aligns across 13 bases. This CDR3 is 16 amino acids long. V shed 0 bases, J shed 4 bases, and the junction held 4 bases outside the gene matches. Germline V CDR1 and CDR2: SGDLS, YYNGEE. The CDR3 region is CASSVGPGLAGYEQYF. In DNA form, the CDR3 reads TGTGCCAGCAGCGTAGGCCCGGGACTAGCGGGGTACGAGCAGTACTTC.

The rearrangement joins TRBV7-3 to TRBJ2-5; 9 nucleotides align to TRBD1. The CDR3 length is 16 residues. J was trimmed by 2 bases and V by 6 bases; bases with no gene match: 10. CDR1 and CDR2 from the germline V gene are SGHTA and FQGTGA. CDR3 coding DNA: TGTGCCAGCAGTCCGACAGGGGGGTCCAGTCAAGAGACCCAGTACTTC. Protein: CASSPTGGSSQETQYF.

This chain connects TRBV7-2 to TRBJ2-2; TRBD2 agrees at 8 bases. With 5 bases clipped from V and 7 bases from J, the junction kept 3 bases outside the gene matches. This CDR3 region has 13 residues. Germline V gene data show CDR1 as SGHTA and CDR2 as FQGNSA. In nucleotides, the CDR3 is TGTGCCAGCAGCCAGGGACTAGGCGGGGAGCTGTTTTTT. As protein: CASSQGLGGELFF.

The CDR3 reads CASKSTGGTGYGYTF. In DNA, the CDR3 is TGTGCCAGCAAATCGACGGGCGGCACAGGTTATGGCTACACCTTC. The chain carries TRBV5-4 and TRBJ1-2; a possible D gene is TRBD1 (5 bases). Germline V gene lookup returns CDR1 SGHNT and CDR2 YYREEE (reference sequence). With 6 bases removed from V and 5 bases from J, the gap between germline ends came to 20 bases. The CDR3 length is 15 residues.

The V gene is TRBV5-4, the J gene TRBJ2-3; D unresolved. The germline V gene has CDR1 SGHNT and CDR2 YYREEE (reference sequence). The CDR3 runs 13 residues. Trimming left V 6 bases short and J 4 bases short, with 12 bases between. The CDR3 protein is CASTPTPPDTQYF. CDR3 in DNA: TGTGCCAGCACCCCGACCCCACCAGATACGCAGTATTTT.

The chain links TRBV5-1 to TRBJ1-6, with TRBD1 matching 8 bases. V trimming: 1 base; J trimming: 7 bases; junction bases outside the gene matches: 10. Germline lookup yields CDR1 SGHRS and CDR2 YFSETQ. CDR3 length: 17 amino acids. CDR3 sequence: CASSLSSAGGLNSPLHF. In nucleotides, the CDR3 is TGCGCCAGCAGCTTGTCTTCCGCAGGGGGCCTAAATTCACCCCTCCACTTT.

With regard to this clone: Other DNA sequences in the sample encode the same CDR3. This chain links TRBV19 with TRBJ2-3; a weak D match, TRBD1 (5 bases). V lost 5 bases to trimming and J lost 4 bases, with 10 bases between them. The CDR3 has 13 residues. CDR1 is LNHDA and CDR2 is SQIVND in the germline V gene (reference sequence). In nucleotides, the CDR3 is TGTGCCAGTAGTCCGCAGGGCGCAGATACGCAGTATTTT. Translation gives CASSPQGADTQYF.

The V gene is TRBV14, the J gene TRBJ1-1; perhaps TRBD1 as D (5 bases). The germline gives CDR1 SGHDN, CDR2 FVKESK. This CDR3 has 17 amino acids. Trimming removed 0 bases from V and 0 bases from J, with 14 bases in between. This CDR3 is CASSQDGTTSLNTEAFF. For the CDR3, the DNA is TGTGCCAGCAGCCAAGATGGGACCACAAGTCTGAACACTGAAGCTTTCTTT.

The rearrangement links TRBV28 to TRBJ2-7; 9 bases are shared with TRBD1. The CDR3 loop spans 18 amino acids. Germline-derived CDR1 and CDR2 are MDHEN and SYDVKM. The junction had 14 bases not matched to a gene; V was cut back by 3 bases and J by 2 bases. The CDR3 sequence: CASSFVGLGQGLPYEQYF. CDR3 nucleotide sequence: TGTGCCAGCAGTTTCGTTGGACTGGGACAGGGTCTTCCCTACGAGCAGTACTTC.

CDR3 loop: CSVYNFDTIYF. The CDR3 DNA is TGCAGCGTTTACAACTTCGACACCATATATTTT. J is TRBJ1-3 and V is TRBV29-1, with no clear D. The V end lost 5 bases, the J end lost 8 bases, and 10 bases lay between the germline ends. Per the germline V gene, CDR1 is SQVTM and CDR2 is ANQGSEA. The length of the CDR3 is 11 residues.

To note about this clone: Other DNA sequences in the sample encode the same CDR3. V and J are TRBV5-1 and TRBJ2-7, with TRBD2 matching over 7 bases. Trimming cost V 0 bases and J 2 bases; bases outside gene matches: 5. The germline V gene encodes CDR1 SGHRS and CDR2 YFSETQ. The CDR3 contains 15 residues. CDR3 residues: CASSLGGGTTYEQYF. CDR3 sequence (DNA): TGCGCCAGCAGCTTGGGTGGCGGGACTACCTACGAGCAGTACTTC.

The V gene is TRBV6-5, the J gene TRBJ1-2; no firm D call. Trimming pared 5 bases from V and 3 bases from J, leaving 10 bases between. The CDR3 covers 13 residues. Germline V lookup: CDR1 MNHEY, CDR2 SVGAGI. CDR3 DNA: TGTGCCAGCAGTCGGAGAGGTTACTATGGCTACACCTTC. It codes for CASSRRGYYGYTF.

The chain links TRBV7-9 to TRBJ2-5; D gene unclear. CDR1 and CDR2 (germline): SEHNR, FQNEAQ (reference sequence). The CDR3 has 12 residues. The V and J ends lost 5 bases and 5 bases respectively, with 9 bases between them. The CDR3 nucleotides are TGTGCCAGCAGCCCGCAAAGCGAGACCCAGTACTTC. Translated: CASSPQSETQYF. The complete variable domain, with remaining parts taken from reference TRBV7-9 and TRBJ2-5, reads DTGVSQNPRHKITKRGQNVTFRCDPISEHNRLYWYRQTLGQGPEFLTYFQNEAQLEKSRLLSDRFSAERPKGSFSTLEIQRTEQGDSAMYLCASSPQSETQYFGPGTRLLVL.

This chain connects TRBV10-3 to TRBJ2-5, with 10 positions matching TRBD2. The end of the DNA aligns better with TRBJ2-7, so the J call may be wrong. CDR1 and CDR2 (germline): ENHRY, SYGVKD. The CDR3 runs to 13 residues. CDR3 protein: CATSGRDSYEQYF. In DNA, the CDR3 is TGTGCCACCAGCGGGAGGGACTCCTACGAGCAGTACTTC.

V and J are TRBV4-1 and TRBJ2-7; no definite D call. Between the trimmed V and J ends, which lost 0 bases and 5 bases, there was a span of 8 bases. The germline V gene has CDR1 MGHRA and CDR2 YSYEKL. CDR3 length: 13 amino acids. CDR3 residues: CASSQDRRDEQYF. The CDR3 DNA sequence: TGCGCCAGCAGCCAAGATCGACGGGACGAGCAGTACTTC.

This clone occurred once. In DNA form, the CDR3 reads TGCAGCGTTGAAGCCCCAGATACGCAGTATTTT. Translated, it gives CSVEAPDTQYF. This rearrangement joins TRBV29-1 to TRBJ2-3; no definite D call. Germline CDR1 and CDR2: SQVTM and ANQGSEA. The V gene lost 1 base and the J gene lost 4 bases, with 3 bases spanning the gap. The CDR3 is 11 residues long.